This T cell receptor (beta chain) was sequenced in a study of T cell repertoires in cytomegalovirus infection. TCRdb passed the reads through MiXCR, listing each CDR3 protein once. Of fewer than 850,000 distinct CDR3 sequences in the sample, around 29% were seen once. The table lists this clonotype with a few counts. Antigen: not known. The V gene's germline CDR1 is MGHRA and CDR2 YSYEKL. This CDR3 is built from 16 residues. V lost 3 bases and J lost 1; bases outside the gene matches: 6. The chain couples TRBV4-1 to TRBJ2-3; TRBD1 aligns across 8 bases. Specimen: cultured CD8+ T cells from PBMCs, collected from culture after CMV antigen stimulation. This clonotype originated in a human donor in good health (CMV status not recorded). Some clones in this sample may be carry-over from other donors' samples. The CDR3 nucleotides read TGCGCCAGCAGCCACCCCCGGGGACAGGGCACAGATACGCAGTATTTT. It codes for CASSHPRGQGTDTQYF.